The next 28 T cell receptor beta chains were all read from a single sample in a study of blood T cells in healthy people across ages. A second PCR, run for about 7 to 11 cycles, used a sample-barcoded 5' primer plus a J-beta primer mix. TCRdb recomputed calls from the 5' RACE reads with MiXCR, one row per CDR3 protein. The sample consists of about 780,000 distinct CDR3 sequences, 35% to 60% of them appearing once. Sequenced input: blood. The receptors shown here come from a man older than 75 in good health.

The CDR3 coding sequence is TGTGCCAGCAGCCAAGTTAGGACATACCTCTCCTACGAGCAGTACTTC. The encoded protein is CASSQVRTYLSYEQYF. The V gene is TRBV14, the J gene TRBJ2-7, with D tentatively TRBD1 (5 bases). The V gene's germline CDR1 is SGHDN and CDR2 FVKESK. The CDR3 totals 16 residues. V was clipped by 1 base and J by 0 bases, with 13 bases between them. The complete variable domain, with remaining parts taken from reference TRBV14 and TRBJ2-7, reads EAGVTQFPSHSVIEKGQTVTLRCDPISGHDNLYWYRRVMGKEIKFLLHFVKESKQDESGMPNNRFLAERTGGTYSTLKVQPAELEDSGVYFCASSQVRTYLSYEQYFGPGTRLTVT.

This clonotype has more than one count but fewer than ten. The chain has TRBV13 and TRBJ2-1; 7 bases align to TRBD2. The end of the DNA aligns better with TRBJ2-7, so the J call may be wrong. There are 16 residues in the CDR3. Germline V gene data show CDR1 as PRHDT and CDR2 as FYEKMQ (reference sequence). CDR3 in amino acids: CASSRLASSTYNEQYF. The CDR3, as DNA: TGTGCCAGCAGCCGACTAGCCAGTAGCACCTACAATGAGCAGTACTTC.

The chain joins TRBV12-3 or TRBV12-4 to TRBJ2-5, with unresolved D. This CDR3 has 16 residues. Trimming removed 4 bases at V and 5 bases at J, with 20 bases between. Written as DNA, the CDR3 is TGTGCCAGCAGTTCAGACTGGACGGCGGAACGGGAGACCCAGTACTTC. Translation: CASSSDWTAERETQYF.

The chain employs TRBV13 and TRBJ2-7; no clear D gene. Germline V gene data show CDR1 as PRHDT and CDR2 as FYEKMQ (reference sequence). The CDR3 runs to 15 residues. Trimming removed 1 base at V and 3 bases at J, with 13 bases between. CDR3: CASSLAGNLVYEQYF. The CDR3 DNA reads as TGTGCCAGCAGCTTAGCCGGCAATCTGGTCTACGAGCAGTACTTC.

This clonotype was detected once. At one boundary the junction diverges from the germline segment, which might be a read error. The chain employs TRBV20-1 and TRBJ1-2, with TRBD1 as a possible D gene (6 bases). The CDR3 sequence is 14 residues long. Germline CDR1 and CDR2: DFQATT and SNEGSKA (reference sequence). CDR3 DNA sequence: TGCAGTGCTGGAGAACTACAGGGCCTCTATGGCTACACCTTC. It encodes CSAGELQGLYGYTF.

The chain links TRBV15 to TRBJ2-5; no firm D call. There are 15 residues in the CDR3. Trimming pared 3 bases from V and 2 bases from J, leaving 13 bases between. Looked up from germline, CDR1 is LNHNV and CDR2 is YYDKDF (reference sequence). The DNA for the CDR3 is TGTGCCACCAGCAGCAAAACGGAGAGACAAGAGACCCAGTACTTC. Protein: CATSSKTERQETQYF.

Comments on this clonotype: This sequence may be a read error, since a much larger clone differs from it by one base. The chain recombines TRBV18 with TRBJ2-3; 14 bases align to TRBD2. The CDR3 extends over 14 amino acids. Germline values: CDR1 KGHSH, CDR2 LQKENI. The J segment lost 3 bases and the V segment lost 8 bases, leaving 1 base of the junction unmatched. In DNA form, the CDR3 reads TGTGCCAGCAGGACTAGCGGGAGGACAGATACGCAGTATTTT. It is translated as CASRTSGRTDTQYF.

The chain employs TRBV5-6 and TRBJ2-5; 7 nucleotides align to TRBD1. Trimming cost V 1 base and J 11 bases; bases outside gene matches: 5. Germline V gives CDR1 SGHDT, CDR2 YYEEEE. The CDR3 runs to 12 residues. The CDR3 nucleotides are TGTGCCAGCAGCTTGCCTACAGGGGAGCAGTACTTC. Its protein product is CASSLPTGEQYF. Variable domain in full (rest from reference TRBV5-6 and TRBJ2-5): DAGVTQSPTHLIKTRGQQVTLRCSPKSGHDTVSWYQQALGQGPQFIFQYYEEEERQRGNFPDRFSGHQFPNYSSELNVNALLLGDSALYLCASSLPTGEQYFGPGTRLLVL.

V gene TRBV7-2 combines with J gene TRBJ2-5; 9 bases line up with TRBD1. The end of the DNA fits TRBJ2-7 better, so the J call may be wrong. The CDR3 sequence is 15 residues long. CDR1 and CDR2 (germline): SGHTA, FQGNSA. The CDR3 region is CASRFGGQGTYEQYF. For the CDR3, the DNA is TGTGCCAGCAGATTTGGAGGACAGGGGACTTACGAGCAGTACTTC.

A word on this clonotype: A much larger clone lies one base from this, so it may be a read error. The gene calls are TRBV29-1 and TRBJ2-2; D is possibly TRBD2 (6 bases). Germline V gene lookup returns CDR1 SQVTM and CDR2 ANQGSEA. There are 12 residues in the CDR3. The V and J ends lost 7 bases and 4 bases respectively, with 10 bases between them. CDR3 in DNA: TGCAGCGGACTAGTGACCACCGGGGAGCTGTTTTTT. Its protein product is CSGLVTTGELFF.

The chain links TRBV7-2 to TRBJ2-3, with D perhaps matching TRBD1 (5 bases). Between the trimmed V and J ends, which lost 3 bases and 6 bases, there was a span of 16 bases. The CDR3 consists of 15 residues. Germline values: CDR1 SGHTA, CDR2 FQGNSA. CDR3 amino acids: CASSFSQGTIDTQYF. The CDR3 coding sequence is TGTGCCAGCAGCTTCAGTCAGGGAACCATTGATACGCAGTATTTT.

This clonotype was seen just once. The rearrangement joins TRBV29-1 to TRBJ2-1; a possible D gene is TRBD1 (7 bases). Deletions cut 3 bases from V and 9 bases from J, with 18 bases between. There are 14 residues in the CDR3. The germline V gene encodes CDR1 SQVTM and CDR2 ANQGSEA. The CDR3 reads CSVEVQAGGTEQFF. The CDR3 coding sequence is TGCAGCGTTGAGGTTCAGGCAGGGGGGACTGAGCAGTTCTTC.

V is TRBV7-2 and J is TRBJ2-1, with 9 bases aligning to TRBD2. Germline V CDR1 and CDR2: SGHTA, FQGNSA. V lost 3 bases and J lost 9; bases outside the gene matches: 12. The CDR3 sequence is 16 residues long. CDR3 nucleotide sequence: TGTGCCAGCAGCTTCCTTGGGGCGGGAGGGCCTGGTGAGCAGTTCTTC. It encodes CASSFLGAGGPGEQFF. The variable domain in full, completed from reference TRBV7-2 and TRBJ2-1, reads GAGVSQSPSNKVTEKGKDVELRCDPISGHTALYWYRQSLGQGLEFLIYFQGNSAPDKSGLPSDRFSAERTGGSVSTLTIQRTQQEDSAVYLCASSFLGAGGPGEQFFGPGTRLTVL.

This rearrangement joins TRBV7-9 to TRBJ2-5, with D possibly TRBD2 on 6 matching bases. Looked up from germline, CDR1 is SEHNR and CDR2 is FQNEAQ (reference sequence). The CDR3 consists of 14 residues. Trimming removed 8 bases at V and 4 bases at J, with 17 bases between. CDR3 in amino acids: CASAPAAGLETQYF. CDR3 nucleotides: TGTGCCAGCGCTCCGGCCGCGGGACTAGAGACCCAGTACTTC. The variable domain in full, completed from reference TRBV7-9 and TRBJ2-5, reads DTGVSQNPRHKITKRGQNVTFRCDPISEHNRLYWYRQTLGQGPEFLTYFQNEAQLEKSRLLSDRFSAERPKGSFSTLEIQRTEQGDSAMYLCASAPAAGLETQYFGPGTRLLVL.

The sample holds a few counts of this clonotype. The CDR3 here is CASSYPGLGNTDTQYF. The DNA for the CDR3 is TGTGCCAGCAGTTACCCGGGACTCGGGAACACAGATACGCAGTATTTT. The chain combines TRBV6-2 or TRBV6-3 with TRBJ2-3; possible D gene TRBD2, 6 bases. Germline V gives CDR1 MNHEY, CDR2 SVGEGT. This CDR3 is 16 amino acids long. The V and J ends lost 2 bases and 2 bases respectively, with 14 bases between them.

Comments on this clonotype: This may stem from a read error, because a much larger clone lies one nucleotide away. The chain combines TRBV10-3 with TRBJ2-7; TRBD1 might be the D (5 bases). Germline CDR1 is ENHRY and CDR2 is SYGVKD. V lost 10 bases to trimming and J lost 3 bases, with 10 bases between them. The CDR3 runs to 11 residues. The CDR3 spells CATRQFYEQYF. CDR3 DNA sequence: TGTGCCACCAGACAGTTCTACGAGCAGTACTTC.

The chain combines TRBV5-1 with TRBJ2-7, with 8 positions matching TRBD1. Germline trimming cut 6 bases from V and 7 bases from J; bases unmatched to any gene: 9. Per the germline V gene, CDR1 is SGHRS and CDR2 is YFSETQ. There are 13 residues in the CDR3. The DNA of the CDR3 is TGCGCCAGCACCGGGCAGGGGGCTGGGGAGCAGTACTTC. This translates into CASTGQGAGEQYF.

A note on this clonotype: At one end, the junction sequence differs from germline, possibly due to a read error. V is TRBV18 and J is TRBJ2-1; a possible D gene is TRBD1 (5 bases). CDR1 and CDR2 from the germline V gene are KGHSH and LQKENI. The CDR3 is 15 residues long. The CDR3 DNA reads TGTGCCAGCTCGCCACCGACAGCTCCGTACAATGAGCAGTTCTTC. This translates into CASSPPTAPYNEQFF.

In its sample, this clonotype was seen once. V and J are TRBV30 and TRBJ2-5; D unclear. CDR1 is GTSNPN, CDR2 SVGIG, per germline (reference sequence). The CDR3 is 13 residues long. The V end lost 1 base, the J end lost 5 bases, and 11 bases lay between the germline ends. Written as DNA, the CDR3 is TGTGCCTGGAGTGGTCGTCCACGGGAGACCCAGTACTTC. Its translation is CAWSGRPRETQYF.

There are a few counts of this clonotype. The V call is TRBV2, the J call TRBJ1-4, with 10 bases aligning to TRBD1. The CDR3 has 15 residues. The germline gives CDR1 SNHLY, CDR2 FYNNEI. The V segment lost 6 bases and the J segment 10 bases; nucleotides outside the gene matches: 11. This CDR3 is CASRNGDRGTGKLFF. CDR3 bases: TGTGCCAGCAGGAACGGGGACAGGGGAACGGGAAAACTGTTTTTT.

The chain couples TRBV7-9 to TRBJ2-1; perhaps D is TRBD1 or TRBD2 (5 bases each). V dropped 5 bases and J dropped 9 bases, with 14 bases sitting between them. CDR3 length: 13 amino acids. Germline V CDR1 and CDR2: SEHNR, FQNEAQ (reference sequence). The CDR3 DNA reads TGTGCCAGCAGCCGAGGGACGGAGAGTGAGCAGTTCTTC. This translates into CASSRGTESEQFF.

This clonotype appeared many times. The J gene is TRBJ2-4, the V gene TRBV7-6; no reliable D call. Per the germline V gene, CDR1 is SGHVS and CDR2 is FNYEAQ. The CDR3 runs to 13 residues. Trimming cost V 6 bases and J 0 bases, with 6 bases left between them. The CDR3 nucleotides are TGTGCCAGCAGTTCGCTAGCCAAAAACATTCAGTACTTC. Translation gives CASSSLAKNIQYF.

The chain links TRBV9 to TRBJ1-2, with no clear D. Trimming removed 3 bases from V and 10 bases from J, with 13 bases in between. In germline, CDR1 is SGDLS, CDR2 YYNGEE. CDR3 length equals 12 residues. As DNA, the CDR3 is TGTGCCAGCAGCGCAGTTGGCTTCGACTACACCTTC. It encodes CASSAVGFDYTF. The full variable domain, completed using reference TRBV9 and TRBJ1-2, is DSGVTQTPKHLITATGQRVTLRCSPRSGDLSVYWYQQSLDQGLQFLIQYYNGEERAKGNILERFSAQQFPDLHSELNLSSLELGDSALYFCASSAVGFDYTFGSGTRLTVV.

This rearrangement joins TRBV28 to TRBJ1-6, with D tentatively TRBD1 (6 bases). This CDR3 is 14 amino acids long. V gave up 6 bases and J gave up 9 bases, with 15 bases separating them. Germline CDR1 and CDR2: MDHEN and SYDVKM. The CDR3 protein is CASSAGGQGSPLHF. The CDR3, as DNA: TGTGCCAGCAGCGCGGGGGGGCAAGGTTCACCCCTCCACTTT.

The chain uses TRBV24-1 and TRBJ2-5; 7 bases agree with TRBD1. V lost 4 bases and J lost 11; bases outside the gene matches: 15. The germline CDR1 and CDR2 sequences are KGHDR and SFDVKD. The length of the CDR3 is 15 residues. The CDR3 DNA reads as TGTGCCACCAGTGACCGGGACAGCCTCTGGAGTATGCAGTACTTC. Protein product: CATSDRDSLWSMQYF.

This clonotype was recorded a few times. Here the CDR3 reads CASSLLVEQFF. CDR3 DNA sequence: TGTGCCAGCAGTTTATTGGTTGAGCAGTTCTTC. This rearrangement joins TRBV12-3 or TRBV12-4 to TRBJ2-1, with D unresolved. The CDR3 has 11 residues. V gave up 2 bases and J gave up 9 bases, with 5 bases separating them.

J is TRBJ2-2 and V is TRBV7-2; TRBD2 matches 7 bases. This CDR3 region has 15 residues. Germline CDR1 SGHTA, CDR2 FQGNSA. Trimming cost V 3 bases and J 5 bases; bases outside gene matches: 6. In DNA form, the CDR3 reads TGTGCCAGCAGCTTGGGACGAGCGGGAACCGGGGAGCTGTTTTTT. Translating gives CASSLGRAGTGELFF.

The rearrangement uses TRBV2 and TRBJ2-1; maybe TRBD2 (5 bases). Per the germline V gene, CDR1 is SNHLY and CDR2 is FYNNEI. CDR3 size: 14 residues. Trimming cost V 7 bases and J 1 base, with 11 bases left between them. The CDR3 is CASTLDWSYNEQFF. The CDR3 DNA follows: TGTGCCAGCACCTTGGACTGGTCCTACAATGAGCAGTTCTTC.